Below, 22 T cell receptor beta chains from the same sample are listed, as sequenced in a study of T-cell memory formation after mild COVID-19. MiXCR, run by TCRdb on the 5' RACE reads, gives a single entry per CDR3 protein. The repertoire consists of about 150,000 distinct CDR3 sequences, with around 21% occurring once and the leading ten covering 2% to 2.5%. Sequencing input: PBMCs or a T cell subset sorted from them (not recorded which). These receptors were collected from an adult woman who had mild COVID-19 (a few samples of this study predate the infection). Cell type and time point are not known.

V is TRBV24-1 and J is TRBJ2-1, with 8 bases lining up with TRBD2. This CDR3 region has 16 residues. The J segment lost 3 bases and the V segment lost 4 bases, leaving 7 bases of the junction unmatched. CDR1 is KGHDR and CDR2 is SFDVKD in the germline V gene. The CDR3 region has the DNA TGTGCCACCAGTGACCCGACCGGGGGGGTCTACAATGAGCAGTTCTTC. Its protein is CATSDPTGGVYNEQFF.

The gene calls are TRBV5-1 and TRBJ2-7; TRBD1 might be the D (6 bases). The CDR3 contains 15 residues. Germline V gives CDR1 SGHRS, CDR2 YFSETQ. V shed 4 bases and J shed 2 bases, with 16 bases lying between them. The CDR3 spells CASSLTQTGAYEQYF. The CDR3 DNA sequence: TGCGCCAGCAGCCTAACACAGACAGGAGCCTACGAGCAGTACTTC.

This clonotype has more than one count but fewer than ten. The gene calls are TRBV5-1 and TRBJ2-5; the match to TRBD2 covers 8 bases. J lost 5 bases, V lost 5 bases, and 8 bases had no gene match. The CDR3 extends over 14 amino acids. Germline V gene lookup returns CDR1 SGHRS and CDR2 YFSETQ. In DNA form, the CDR3 reads TGCGCCAGCAGACAAGCGGGGGCCCGGGAGACCCAGTACTTC. Amino acid sequence: CASRQAGARETQYF.

In its sample, this clonotype was seen a few times. V usage is TRBV20-1 and J usage is TRBJ1-6; 9 bases agree with TRBD1. The CDR3 covers 14 residues. Germline CDR1 is DFQATT and CDR2 is SNEGSKA (reference sequence). After removal of 0 bases from V and 8 bases from J, the junction contained 2 bases not matched to a gene. The CDR3 nucleotides read TGCAGTGCTAGAGACACAGGGGGCGATTCACCCCTCCACTTT. Translating gives CSARDTGGDSPLHF.

This clonotype was observed a single time. The chain employs TRBV3-1 and TRBJ1-4; D gene unclear. V was clipped by 2 bases and J by 8 bases, with 12 bases between them. The germline gives CDR1 LGHDT, CDR2 YNNKEL (reference sequence). This CDR3 has 14 amino acids. CDR3: CASSQNVGREKLFF. The CDR3 coding sequence is TGTGCCAGCAGCCAAAATGTCGGCAGGGAAAAACTGTTTTTT.

The chain joins TRBV6-2 or TRBV6-3 to TRBJ2-3; 7 bases map to TRBD2. The CDR3 is made up of 13 amino acids. Trimming cost V 8 bases and J 4 bases; bases outside gene matches: 6. Per germline, CDR1 MNHEY and CDR2 SVGEGT. The CDR3 nucleotides are TGTGCCAGCGGCGGCGGGAGCCCAGATACGCAGTATTTT. Translating gives CASGGGSPDTQYF.

This clonotype was observed a few times. V gene TRBV12-3 or TRBV12-4 combines with J gene TRBJ1-4; D may be TRBD1 (5 bases). The CDR3 has 13 amino acids. Trimming removed 6 bases at V and 8 bases at J, with 13 bases between. DNA of the CDR3: TGTGCCAGCAGGCCTAGGAGGGGAGAAAAACTGTTTTTT. The encoded protein is CASRPRRGEKLFF.

The rearrangement uses TRBV15 and TRBJ2-5; D gene unclear. This CDR3 comprises 11 residues. Germline CDR1 is LNHNV and CDR2 is YYDKDF (reference sequence). Trimming removed 2 bases from V and 5 bases from J, with 3 bases in between. The CDR3 sequence is CATSRWETQYF. The DNA of the CDR3 is TGTGCCACCAGCAGATGGGAGACCCAGTACTTC.

This clonotype occurred a few times. The V and J genes are TRBV12-3 or TRBV12-4 and TRBJ1-5, with D possibly being TRBD1 (5 bases). Deletions cut 1 base from V and 4 bases from J, with 11 bases between. The CDR3 spans 15 residues. CDR3 protein: CASSLDGRENQPQHF. DNA of the CDR3: TGTGCCAGCAGTTTAGATGGCAGGGAAAATCAGCCCCAGCATTTT.

This clonotype was counted ten times or more. This chain joins TRBV5-6 and TRBJ1-4, with D possibly TRBD1 on 6 matching bases. Trimming took 3 bases from V and 8 from J, leaving 14 bases between them. The CDR3 length is 14 residues. The germline gives CDR1 SGHDT, CDR2 YYEEEE. CDR3: CASSYTGSREKLFF. The DNA for the CDR3 is TGTGCCAGCAGCTACACAGGGTCTCGCGAAAAACTGTTTTTT.

The chain has TRBV24-1 and TRBJ2-2, with D possibly being TRBD1 (6 bases). The V and J ends lost 3 bases and 2 bases respectively, with 15 bases between them. Germline CDR1 and CDR2: KGHDR and SFDVKD. There are 17 residues in the CDR3. The CDR3 region is CATSDTTGTSNTGELFF. The CDR3 nucleotides read TGTGCCACCAGTGATACCACAGGGACGTCTAACACCGGGGAGCTGTTTTTT.

The table lists this clonotype with a few counts. This chain joins TRBV5-1 and TRBJ2-5; a weak D match, TRBD1 (5 bases). Germline CDR1 reads SGHRS; CDR2 reads YFSETQ. This CDR3 is 14 amino acids long. Between the trimmed V and J ends, which lost 4 bases and 5 bases, there was a span of 15 bases. CDR3 nucleotides: TGCGCCAGCAGCAACAGGACGCCCCGCGAGACCCAGTACTTC. Its protein product is CASSNRTPRETQYF.

This clonotype was seen many times. The chain is built from TRBV10-3 and TRBJ2-1; a weak D match, TRBD2 (5 bases). V was pared by 4 bases and J by 2 bases, with 9 bases between. Germline values: CDR1 ENHRY, CDR2 SYGVKD. This CDR3 contains 14 residues. CDR3 loop: CAISVEGPYNEQFF. For the CDR3, the DNA is TGTGCCATCAGTGTTGAGGGCCCCTACAATGAGCAGTTCTTC.

This chain uses TRBV4-1 with TRBJ2-3; 8 positions match TRBD2. V lost 0 bases, J lost 5 bases, and 16 bases stayed unmatched. This CDR3 is 19 amino acids long. Germline CDR1 reads MGHRA; CDR2 reads YSYEKL. The CDR3 region is CASSQEAPGLSGSGDTQYF. CDR3 bases: TGCGCCAGCAGCCAAGAAGCGCCTGGACTAAGCGGGAGCGGAGATACGCAGTATTTT.

V gene TRBV5-1 combines with J gene TRBJ2-3, with 9 bases matching TRBD2. Germline V gene sequence: CDR1 SGHRS, CDR2 YFSETQ. CDR3 length equals 14 residues. V trimming: 4 bases; J trimming: 6 bases; junction bases outside the gene matches: 6. The CDR3 reads CASSGSGGIDTQYF. The CDR3, as DNA: TGCGCCAGCAGCGGTAGCGGGGGCATTGATACGCAGTATTTT.

This clonotype was recorded a few times. The chain recombines TRBV28 with TRBJ2-3; a possible D gene is TRBD2 (6 bases). V was trimmed by 6 bases and J by 1 base, leaving 14 bases between them. The germline gives CDR1 MDHEN, CDR2 SYDVKM. CDR3 size: 15 residues. CDR3 protein: CASRPGTSGTDTQYF. Written as DNA, the CDR3 is TGTGCCAGCAGACCGGGGACTTCCGGCACAGATACGCAGTATTTT.

This clonotype was detected only a few times. The chain links TRBV20-1 to TRBJ2-7; 10 bases are a match to TRBD1. The CDR3 sequence is 11 residues long. The germline CDR1 and CDR2 sequences are DFQATT and SNEGSKA (reference sequence). V lost 6 bases and J lost 5; bases outside the gene matches: 1. The CDR3 protein is CSAGTGDEQYF. As DNA, the CDR3 is TGCAGTGCCGGGACAGGGGACGAGCAGTACTTC.

This clonotype was seen more than once but under ten times. The chain carries TRBV7-2 and TRBJ2-7; 14 nucleotides match TRBD2. The CDR3 has 18 residues. Germline V gene data show CDR1 as SGHTA and CDR2 as FQGNSA. Trimming removed 0 bases from V and 0 bases from J; junction bases left unmatched: 4. The CDR3 is CASSLAGTSGSGSYEQYF. CDR3 DNA sequence: TGTGCCAGCAGCTTAGCGGGGACTAGCGGGAGTGGCTCCTACGAGCAGTACTTC.

This clonotype was detected a few times. The chain recombines TRBV7-2 with TRBJ2-7; 8 bases are a match to TRBD2. Germline CDR1 SGHTA, CDR2 FQGNSA. This CDR3 is 15 amino acids long. V lost 1 base and J lost 2; bases outside the gene matches: 4. The CDR3 reads CASSLVPGGTYEQYF. The CDR3 nucleotides read TGTGCCAGCAGCTTAGTTCCGGGGGGGACCTACGAGCAGTACTTC. The full variable domain, rest sourced from reference TRBV7-2 and TRBJ2-7, is GAGVSQSPSNKVTEKGKDVELRCDPISGHTALYWYRQSLGQGLEFLIYFQGNSAPDKSGLPSDRFSAERTGGSVSTLTIQRTQQEDSAVYLCASSLVPGGTYEQYFGPGTRLTVT.

This clonotype was seen more than once but under ten times. The chain uses TRBV6-6 and TRBJ1-2, with D possibly being TRBD1 (5 bases). Per germline, CDR1 MNHNY and CDR2 SVGAGI (reference sequence). CDR3 length: 15 residues. Trimming stripped 2 bases from V and 8 bases from J, with 18 bases between. Here the CDR3 DNA reads TGTGCCAGCAGTTACCCCCCGTCCCAGGGCATGGGCTACACCTTC. Its translation: CASSYPPSQGMGYTF.

This clonotype was observed a single time. The chain recombines TRBV27 with TRBJ1-2; 8 bases are shared with TRBD1. The CDR3 is 14 amino acids. Germline V gene sequence: CDR1 MNHEY, CDR2 SMNVEV (reference sequence). V lost 6 bases and J lost 7; bases outside the gene matches: 10. The CDR3 reads CASSQGRQGSGYTF. The CDR3 DNA reads as TGTGCCAGCAGCCAGGGTAGACAGGGGTCTGGCTACACCTTC.

The table lists this clonotype with many counts. V is TRBV20-1 and J is TRBJ2-1; 10 nucleotides line up with TRBD2. J was trimmed by 6 bases and V by 6 bases; bases with no gene match: 11. This CDR3 spans 15 amino acids. Germline CDR1 reads DFQATT; CDR2 reads SNEGSKA (reference sequence). In nucleotides, the CDR3 is TGCAGTGCGCCAACCCTAGCGGGAGCCGGCAATGAGCAGTTCTTC. Protein: CSAPTLAGAGNEQFF.